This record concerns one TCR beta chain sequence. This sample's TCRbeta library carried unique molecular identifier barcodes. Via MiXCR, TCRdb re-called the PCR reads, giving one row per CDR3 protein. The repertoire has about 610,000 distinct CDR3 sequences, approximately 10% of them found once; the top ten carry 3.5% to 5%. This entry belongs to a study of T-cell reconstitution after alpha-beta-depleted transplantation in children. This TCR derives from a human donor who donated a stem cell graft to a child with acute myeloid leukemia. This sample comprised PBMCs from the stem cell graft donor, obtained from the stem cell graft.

CDR3 sequence (DNA): TGTGCCAGCAGCTTAATCCTAGTTTTAGGGAGCTCCTACGAGCAGTACTTC. Amino acid sequence: CASSLILVLGSSYEQYF. The V call is TRBV7-8, the J call TRBJ2-7, with D perhaps matching TRBD2 (5 bases). V lost 2 bases and J lost 0, with 17 bases in between. Per germline, CDR1 SGHVS and CDR2 FQNEAQ. This CDR3 has 17 residues.